These T cell receptor beta chains were read from a single sample in a study of blood T cell repertoires in COVID-19. This table comes from immunoSEQ multiplex PCR, and its TCRdb copy is limited to in-frame clones, with some not included. The sample holds about 300,000 clones, roughly 86% seen once. Sequencing used PBMCs or T cells enriched from blood (not recorded which). These receptors all stem from a woman aged 45 to 65 who had been exposed to COVID-19. CDR3s leave out the opening cysteine and the closing phenylalanine or tryptophan. Each record gives: V gene, CDR3 protein.

TRBV23-1 ASSPEHSNQPQH
TRBV7-2 ASSQHGQANYGYT
TRBV28 ASSLRETYYNEQF
TRBV3-1/TRBV3-2 ASSLRTVRDTGELF
TRBV29-1 SVEEGAYSYEQY
TRBV28 ATNRNRAFYGYT
TRBV3-1/TRBV3-2 ASSQAGAYNSPLH
TRBV27 ASSFQSNQPQH
TRBV28 ASTTGQGAAGYT
TRBV19 ASSRQGVEQY
TRBV5-5 ASSLAHGANYGYT
TRBV6-5 ASRDGQANTGELF
TRBV2 ASSGATPSGELF
TRBV6-5 ASTKGGQGDYGYT
TRBV28 ASSLMTGAGNTIY
TRBV5-5 ASSLVAGFNEKLF
TRBV27 ASNPSYTDTQY
TRBV20-1 SASLSDYGYT
TRBV30 AWSVLAGAERRNEQF
TRBV6-5 ASSYGRGLEKLF
TRBV20-1 SARVGLDYEQY
TRBV5-1 ASSLGQGISKETQY
TRBV6-5 ASRETGDEQF
TRBV9 ASSPTRYNEQF
TRBV19 ASSPEGQRGKNQPQH
TRBV9 ASSVDYSYEQY
TRBV5-1 ASSLAGVSTYEQY
TRBV9 ASSPGTGYGEQY
TRBV19 ASSLGQGGMNTEAF
TRBV19 ASSIDFFTSQGAPYEQY
TRBV25-1 ASSEVRGGLHNEQF
TRBV15 ATSRETSGGFRSYNEQF
TRBV28 ASSSGQSGSSPLH
TRBV29-1 SACPGTGTYEQY
TRBV7-9 ASSLQGNTGELF
TRBV5-1 ASSSQPPGLAGGPNTGELF
TRBV28 ASSQGTYGYT